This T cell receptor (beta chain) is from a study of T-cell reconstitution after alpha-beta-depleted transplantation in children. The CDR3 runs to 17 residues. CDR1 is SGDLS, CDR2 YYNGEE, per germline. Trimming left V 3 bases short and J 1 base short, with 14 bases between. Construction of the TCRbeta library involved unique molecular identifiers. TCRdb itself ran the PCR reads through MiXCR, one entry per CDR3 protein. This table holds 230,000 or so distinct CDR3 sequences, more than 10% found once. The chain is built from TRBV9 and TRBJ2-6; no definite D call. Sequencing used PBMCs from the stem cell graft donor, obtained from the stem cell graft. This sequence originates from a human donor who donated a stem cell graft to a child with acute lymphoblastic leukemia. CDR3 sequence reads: CASSGHLAGSGANVLTF. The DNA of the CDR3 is TGTGCCAGCAGCGGACATCTTGCCGGATCTGGGGCCAACGTCCTGACTTTC.